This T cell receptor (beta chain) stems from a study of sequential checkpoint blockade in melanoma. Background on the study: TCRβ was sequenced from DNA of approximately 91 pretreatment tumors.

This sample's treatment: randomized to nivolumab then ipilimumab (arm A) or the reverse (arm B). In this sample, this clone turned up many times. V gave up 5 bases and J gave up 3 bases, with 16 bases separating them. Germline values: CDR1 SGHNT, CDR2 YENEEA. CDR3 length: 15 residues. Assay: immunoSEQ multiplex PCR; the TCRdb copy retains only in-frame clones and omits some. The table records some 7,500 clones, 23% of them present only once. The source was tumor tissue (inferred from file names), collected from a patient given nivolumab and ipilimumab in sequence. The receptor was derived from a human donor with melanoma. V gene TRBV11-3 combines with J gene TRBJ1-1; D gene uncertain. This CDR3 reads CASSLVRVRHTEAFF. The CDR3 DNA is TGTGCCAGCAGCCTCGTGCGGGTTCGACACACTGAAGCTTTCTTT. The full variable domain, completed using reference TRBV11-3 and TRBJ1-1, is EAGVVQSPRYKIIEKKQPVAFWCNPISGHNTLYWYLQNLGQGPELLIRYENEEAVDDSQLPKDRFSAERLKGVDSTLKIQPAELGDSAVYLCASSLVRVRHTEAFFGQGTRLTVV.